This TCR beta chain was profiled in a study of cytomegalovirus exposure and HLA in healthy donors. 13 Jbeta primers and 60 Vbeta primers were used for the PCR. Generated by immunoSEQ multiplex PCR, the TCRdb table keeps only in-frame clones and is missing some. The sample includes 65,000 to 75,000 clones, approximately 74% of them seen just once. The study, taken as a whole, reports: Within a later analysis, the majority of CMV-associated TCR beta chains appeared HLA-restricted. Accurate prediction of most subjects' HLA-A and HLA-B alleles from TCR beta sequences was reported. V segments that were indistinguishable, TRBV6-2 and TRBV6-3 among them, were omitted from analysis.

CDR1 is LGHNT, CDR2 FRNRAP, per germline. Deletions cut 0 bases from V and 0 bases from J, with 8 bases between. The CDR3 runs 15 residues. This clone was found a few times. Its antigen is as yet unknown. The sample consisted of PBMCs. This TCR derives from a man aged 35 to 55 in good health and CMV-seropositive. The chain carries TRBV12-5 and TRBJ2-5; D may be TRBD1 (5 bases). The CDR3 loop reads CASGLVQANQETQYF. The DNA of the CDR3 is TGTGCTAGTGGTTTGGTACAGGCCAACCAAGAGACCCAGTACTTC.